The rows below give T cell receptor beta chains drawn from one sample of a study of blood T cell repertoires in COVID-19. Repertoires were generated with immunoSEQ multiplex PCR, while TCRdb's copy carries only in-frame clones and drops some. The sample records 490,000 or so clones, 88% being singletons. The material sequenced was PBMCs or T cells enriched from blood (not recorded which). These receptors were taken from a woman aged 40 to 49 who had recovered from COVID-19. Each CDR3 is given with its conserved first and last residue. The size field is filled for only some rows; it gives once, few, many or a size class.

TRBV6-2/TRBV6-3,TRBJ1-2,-,CASSYGSGWTFNYGYTF
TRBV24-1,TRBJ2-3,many,CATSDLRQGADTQYF
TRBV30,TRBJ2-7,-,CAWSSRASGSYEQYF
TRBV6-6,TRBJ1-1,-,CASESLMNTEAFF
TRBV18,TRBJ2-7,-,CASSPPGSYEQYF
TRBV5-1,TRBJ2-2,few,CASSMVAGAGTGELFF
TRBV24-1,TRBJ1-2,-,CATSEGTGGAYGYTF
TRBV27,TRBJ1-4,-,CASSLQYNEKLFF
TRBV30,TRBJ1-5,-,CAWSEQSNQPQHF
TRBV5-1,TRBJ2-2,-,CASSTRDRVFSGELFF
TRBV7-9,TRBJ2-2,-,CASSLPSGRTNTGELFF
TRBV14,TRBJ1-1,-,CASSQGLRSEAFF
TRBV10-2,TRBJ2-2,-,CASRTSGSFSGELFF
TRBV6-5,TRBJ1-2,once,CASSYSGYGYTF
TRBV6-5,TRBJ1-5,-,CASSYSYRGGQPQHF
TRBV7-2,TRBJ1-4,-,CASSLEGQQTGVAGKLFF
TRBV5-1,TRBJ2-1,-,CASSLPPGLLYNEQFF
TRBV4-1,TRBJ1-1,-,CASSQLQNMNTEAFF
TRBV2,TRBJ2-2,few,CASSESPGLVGGELFF
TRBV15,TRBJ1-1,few,CATRQGAYTEAFF
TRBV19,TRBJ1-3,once,CASSTALLGGSGNTIYF
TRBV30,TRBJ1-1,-,CAWSLYSSNTEAFF
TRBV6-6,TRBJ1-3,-,CATSTWGGSSGNTIYF
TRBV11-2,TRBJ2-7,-,CASSLGQGTLEQYF
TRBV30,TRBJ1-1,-,CAWRGGNTEAFF
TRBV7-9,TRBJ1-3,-,CASRKIPENTIYF
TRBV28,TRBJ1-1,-,CASSNVGAPGPEAFF
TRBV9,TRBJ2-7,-,CASSDGLAGYEQYF
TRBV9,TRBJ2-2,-,CASSPRDYTGELFF